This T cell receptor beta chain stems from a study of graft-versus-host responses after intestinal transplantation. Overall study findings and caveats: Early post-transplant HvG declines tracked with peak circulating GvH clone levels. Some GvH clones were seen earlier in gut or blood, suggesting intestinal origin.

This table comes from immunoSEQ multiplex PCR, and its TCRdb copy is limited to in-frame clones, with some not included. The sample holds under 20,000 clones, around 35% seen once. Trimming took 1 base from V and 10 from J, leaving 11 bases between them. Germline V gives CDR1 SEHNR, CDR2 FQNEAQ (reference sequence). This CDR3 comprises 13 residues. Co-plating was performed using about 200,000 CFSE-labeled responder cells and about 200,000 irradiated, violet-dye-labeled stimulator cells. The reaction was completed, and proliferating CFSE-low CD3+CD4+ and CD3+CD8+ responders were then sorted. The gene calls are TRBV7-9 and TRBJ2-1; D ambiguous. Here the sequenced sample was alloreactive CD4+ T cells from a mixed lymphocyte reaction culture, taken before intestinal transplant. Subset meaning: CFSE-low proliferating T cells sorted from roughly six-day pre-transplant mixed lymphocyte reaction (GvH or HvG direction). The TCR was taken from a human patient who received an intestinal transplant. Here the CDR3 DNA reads TGTGCCAGCAGCTTAGTTCCTTTGGGGGAGCAGTTCTTC. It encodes CASSLVPLGEQFF.